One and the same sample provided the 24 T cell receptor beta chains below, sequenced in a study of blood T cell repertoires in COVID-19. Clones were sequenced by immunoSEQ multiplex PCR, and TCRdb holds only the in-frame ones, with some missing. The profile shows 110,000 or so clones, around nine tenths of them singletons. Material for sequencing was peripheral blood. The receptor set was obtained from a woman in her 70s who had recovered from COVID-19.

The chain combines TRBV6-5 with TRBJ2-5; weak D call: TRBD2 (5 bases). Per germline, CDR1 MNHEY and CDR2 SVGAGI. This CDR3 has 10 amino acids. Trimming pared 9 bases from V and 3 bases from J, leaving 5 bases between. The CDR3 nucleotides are TGTGCCAGGGGAGAAGAGACCCAGTACTTC. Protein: CARGEETQYF.

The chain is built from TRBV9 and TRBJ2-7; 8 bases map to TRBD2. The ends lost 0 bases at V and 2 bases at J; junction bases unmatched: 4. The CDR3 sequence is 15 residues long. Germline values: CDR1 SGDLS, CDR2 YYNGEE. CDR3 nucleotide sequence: TGTGCCAGCAGCGTAGCCGGGACTAGTCCCTACGAGCAGTACTTC. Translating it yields CASSVAGTSPYEQYF.

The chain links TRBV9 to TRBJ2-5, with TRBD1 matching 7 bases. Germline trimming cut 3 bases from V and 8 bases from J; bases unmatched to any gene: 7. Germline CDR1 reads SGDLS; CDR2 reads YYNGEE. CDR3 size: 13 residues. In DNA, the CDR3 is TGTGCCAGCAGCGGTGGACAGGTGGGAACCCAGTACTTC. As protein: CASSGGQVGTQYF.

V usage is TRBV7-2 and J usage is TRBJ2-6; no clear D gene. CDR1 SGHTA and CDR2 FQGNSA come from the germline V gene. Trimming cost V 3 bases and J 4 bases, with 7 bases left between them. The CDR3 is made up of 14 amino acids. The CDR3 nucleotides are TGTGCCAGCAGCTTCTTCTCCGGGGCCAACGTCCTGACTTTC. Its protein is CASSFFSGANVLTF.

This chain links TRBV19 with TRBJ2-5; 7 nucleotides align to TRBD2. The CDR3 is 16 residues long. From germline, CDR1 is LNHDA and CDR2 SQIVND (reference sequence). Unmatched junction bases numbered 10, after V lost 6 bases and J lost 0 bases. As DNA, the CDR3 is TGTGCCAGTAGGTCCCCGGGTCTAGCGGACCAAGAGACCCAGTACTTC. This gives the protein CASRSPGLADQETQYF. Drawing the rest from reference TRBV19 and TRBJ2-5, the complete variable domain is DGGITQSPKYLFRKEGQNVTLSCEQNLNHDAMYWYRQDPGQGLRLIYYSQIVNDFQKGDIAEGYSVSREKKESFPLTVTSAQKNPTAFYLCASRSPGLADQETQYFGPGTRLLVL.

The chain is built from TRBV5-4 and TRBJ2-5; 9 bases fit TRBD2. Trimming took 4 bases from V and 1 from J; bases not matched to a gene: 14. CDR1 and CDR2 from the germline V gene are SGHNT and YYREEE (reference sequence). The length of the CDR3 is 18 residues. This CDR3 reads CASSPRLVLAGLQETQYF. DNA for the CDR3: TGTGCCAGCAGCCCCCGACTCGTACTAGCGGGTCTCCAAGAGACCCAGTACTTC.

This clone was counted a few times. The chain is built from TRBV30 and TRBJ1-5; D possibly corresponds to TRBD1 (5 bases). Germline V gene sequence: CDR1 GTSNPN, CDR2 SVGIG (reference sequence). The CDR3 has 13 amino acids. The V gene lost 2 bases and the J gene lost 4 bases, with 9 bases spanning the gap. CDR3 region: CAWSFGANQPQHF. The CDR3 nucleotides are TGTGCCTGGAGTTTTGGGGCAAATCAGCCCCAGCATTTT. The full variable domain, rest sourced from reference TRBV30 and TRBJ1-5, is SQTIHQWPATLVQPVGSPLSLECTVEGTSNPNLYWYRQAAGRGLQLLFYSVGIGQISSEVPQNLSASRPQDRQFILSSKKLLLSDSGFYLCAWSFGANQPQHFGDGTRLSIL.

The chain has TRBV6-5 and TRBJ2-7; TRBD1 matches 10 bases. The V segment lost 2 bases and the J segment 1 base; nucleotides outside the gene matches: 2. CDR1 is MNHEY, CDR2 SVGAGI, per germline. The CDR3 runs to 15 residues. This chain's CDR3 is CASSYKGQGSYEQYF. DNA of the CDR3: TGTGCCAGCAGTTACAAGGGACAGGGGTCCTACGAGCAGTACTTC.

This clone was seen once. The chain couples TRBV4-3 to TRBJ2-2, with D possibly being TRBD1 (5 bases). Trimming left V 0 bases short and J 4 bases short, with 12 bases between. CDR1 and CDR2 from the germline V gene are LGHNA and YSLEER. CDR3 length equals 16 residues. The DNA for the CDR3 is TGCGCCAGCAGCCAAGAGATGGGGCGCGTCACCGGGGAGCTGTTTTTT. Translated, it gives CASSQEMGRVTGELFF.

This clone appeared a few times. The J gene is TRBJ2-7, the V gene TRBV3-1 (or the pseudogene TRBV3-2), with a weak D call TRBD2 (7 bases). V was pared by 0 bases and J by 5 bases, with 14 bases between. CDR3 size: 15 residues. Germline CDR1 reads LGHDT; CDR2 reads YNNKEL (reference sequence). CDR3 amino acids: CASSQDLGGGDEQYF. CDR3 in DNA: TGTGCCAGCAGCCAAGATCTGGGGGGGGGCGACGAGCAGTACTTC.

CDR3 protein: CASSQDQLAGSYEQYF. The CDR3 region has the DNA TGTGCCAGCAGCCAAGATCAACTAGCGGGAAGTTACGAGCAGTACTTC. The chain carries TRBV3-1 (or the pseudogene TRBV3-2) and TRBJ2-7; 10 bases are a match to TRBD2. Germline loops: CDR1 LGHDT, CDR2 YNNKEL (reference sequence). J was trimmed by 4 bases and V by 0 bases; bases with no gene match: 6. This CDR3 spans 16 amino acids.

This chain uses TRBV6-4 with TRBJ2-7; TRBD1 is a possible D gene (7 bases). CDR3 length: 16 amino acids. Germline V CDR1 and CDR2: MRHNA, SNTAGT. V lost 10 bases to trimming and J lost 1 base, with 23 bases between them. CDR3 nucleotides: TGTGCCACCGACCGGGACAGATGGGAGGTATCCTACGAGCAGTACTTC. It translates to CATDRDRWEVSYEQYF.

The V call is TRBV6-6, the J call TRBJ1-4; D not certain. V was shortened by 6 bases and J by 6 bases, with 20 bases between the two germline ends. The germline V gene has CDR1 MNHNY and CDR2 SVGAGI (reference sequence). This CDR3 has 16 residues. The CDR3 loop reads CASSQRLLLTYEKLFF. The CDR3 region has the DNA TGTGCCAGCAGCCAGAGGTTACTATTGACGTATGAAAAACTGTTTTTT.

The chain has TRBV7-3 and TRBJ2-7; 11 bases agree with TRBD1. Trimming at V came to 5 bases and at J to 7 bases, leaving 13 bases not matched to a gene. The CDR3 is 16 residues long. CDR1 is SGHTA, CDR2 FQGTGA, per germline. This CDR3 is CASSTSWTGGRGEQYF. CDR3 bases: TGTGCCAGCAGCACATCATGGACAGGGGGCAGAGGGGAGCAGTACTTC.

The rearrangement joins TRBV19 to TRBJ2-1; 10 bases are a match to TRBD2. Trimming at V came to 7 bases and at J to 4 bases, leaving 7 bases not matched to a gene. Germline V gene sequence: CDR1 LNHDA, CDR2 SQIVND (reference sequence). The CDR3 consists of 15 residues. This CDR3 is CASTLAGGSYNEQFF. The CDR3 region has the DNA TGTGCCAGTACTTTAGCGGGGGGCTCGTACAATGAGCAGTTCTTC.

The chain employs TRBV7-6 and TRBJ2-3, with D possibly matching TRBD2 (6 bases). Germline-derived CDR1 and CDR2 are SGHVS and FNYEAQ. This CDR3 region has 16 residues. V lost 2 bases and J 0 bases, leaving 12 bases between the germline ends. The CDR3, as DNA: TGTGCCAGCAGCTTAATTGTAGCGGCCAGCACAGATACGCAGTATTTT. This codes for CASSLIVAASTDTQYF.

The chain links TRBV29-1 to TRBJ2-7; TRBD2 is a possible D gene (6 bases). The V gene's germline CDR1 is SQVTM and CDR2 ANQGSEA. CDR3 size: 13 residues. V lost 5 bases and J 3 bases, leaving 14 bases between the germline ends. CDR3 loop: CSVRLDLNYEQYF. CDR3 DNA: TGCAGCGTTCGACTAGACCTGAACTACGAGCAGTACTTC.

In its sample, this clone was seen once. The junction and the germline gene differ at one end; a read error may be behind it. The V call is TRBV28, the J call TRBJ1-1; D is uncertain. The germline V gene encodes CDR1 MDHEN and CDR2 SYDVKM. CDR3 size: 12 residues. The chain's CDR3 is CASSFPFTGAFF. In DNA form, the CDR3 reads TGTGCCAGCAGTTTTCCGTTCACTGGAGCTTTCTTT.

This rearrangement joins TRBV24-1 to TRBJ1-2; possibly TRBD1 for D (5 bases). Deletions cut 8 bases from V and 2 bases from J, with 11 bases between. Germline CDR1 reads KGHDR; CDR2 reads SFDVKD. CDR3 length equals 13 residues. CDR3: CATMDTSNYGYTF. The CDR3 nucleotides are TGTGCCACCATGGACACTTCAAACTATGGCTACACCTTC.

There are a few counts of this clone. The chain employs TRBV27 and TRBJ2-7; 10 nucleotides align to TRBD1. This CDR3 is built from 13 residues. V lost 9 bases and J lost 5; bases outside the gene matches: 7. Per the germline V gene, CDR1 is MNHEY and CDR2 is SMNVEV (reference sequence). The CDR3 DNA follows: TGTGCCAGTTCAGACAGGGGGCCCCACGAGCAGTACTTC. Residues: CASSDRGPHEQYF.

CDR3 in DNA: TGTGCCAGCAGCTTTGTCCGGGGAACTAACTATGGCTACACCTTC. This translates into CASSFVRGTNYGYTF. The V call is TRBV5-6, the J call TRBJ1-2; D is ambiguous. The CDR3 sequence is 15 residues long. Germline CDR1 reads SGHDT; CDR2 reads YYEEEE. V lost 2 bases, J lost 0 bases, and 11 bases lay in between.

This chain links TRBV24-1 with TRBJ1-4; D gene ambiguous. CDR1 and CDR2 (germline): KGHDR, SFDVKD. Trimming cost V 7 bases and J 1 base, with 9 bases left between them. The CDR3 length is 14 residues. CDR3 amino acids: CATSRGGTNEKLFF. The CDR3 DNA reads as TGTGCCACCAGCCGGGGAGGAACTAATGAAAAACTGTTTTTT.

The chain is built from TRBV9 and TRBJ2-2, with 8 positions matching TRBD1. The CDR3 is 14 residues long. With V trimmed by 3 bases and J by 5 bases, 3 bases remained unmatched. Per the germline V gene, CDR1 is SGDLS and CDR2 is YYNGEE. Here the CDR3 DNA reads TGTGCCAGCAGCGCCAGGGGGCGGACCGGGGAGCTGTTTTTT. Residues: CASSARGRTGELFF. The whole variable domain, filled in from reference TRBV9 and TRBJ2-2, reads DSGVTQTPKHLITATGQRVTLRCSPRSGDLSVYWYQQSLDQGLQFLIQYYNGEERAKGNILERFSAQQFPDLHSELNLSSLELGDSALYFCASSARGRTGELFFGEGSRLTVL.

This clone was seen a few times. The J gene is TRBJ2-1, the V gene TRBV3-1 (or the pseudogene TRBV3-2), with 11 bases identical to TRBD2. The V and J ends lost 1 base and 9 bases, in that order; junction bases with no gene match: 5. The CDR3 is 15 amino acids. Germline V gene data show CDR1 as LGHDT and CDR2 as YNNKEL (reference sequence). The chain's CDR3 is CASSQGLAGSPEQFF. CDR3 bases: TGTGCCAGCAGCCAAGGACTAGCGGGAAGTCCTGAGCAGTTCTTC.